Listed here are 11 T cell receptor beta chains from one sample, sequenced in a study of OX40 agonist ivuxolimab in advanced cancers. Produced via immunoSEQ multiplex PCR; TCRdb's table is partial and in-frame only. The sample lists about 68,000 clones; approximately 81% were seen once. The sequences come from CD4+ or CD8+ T cells sorted from blood, collected in a trial of the OX40 agonist ivuxolimab. The source of these receptors is an adult with an advanced solid tumor such as melanoma, head and neck, liver or kidney cancer.

This clone was found a few times. The gene calls are TRBV7-9 and TRBJ1-5; 7 bases map to TRBD1. The CDR3 spans 17 residues. Germline V gives CDR1 SEHNR, CDR2 FQNEAQ (reference sequence). Trimming cost V 7 bases and J 0 bases; bases outside gene matches: 12. CDR3 loop: CASTDAGTAYSNQPQHF. The CDR3 region has the DNA TGTGCCAGCACCGATGCCGGGACAGCTTATAGCAATCAGCCCCAGCATTTT. Combining the CDR3 with reference TRBV7-9 and TRBJ1-5 gives the whole variable domain DTGVSQNPRHKITKRGQNVTFRCDPISEHNRLYWYRQTLGQGPEFLTYFQNEAQLEKSRLLSDRFSAERPKGSFSTLEIQRTEQGDSAMYLCASTDAGTAYSNQPQHFGDGTRLSIL.

The chain recombines TRBV10-3 with TRBJ2-7, with 12 positions matching TRBD2. Trimming removed 4 bases from V and 2 bases from J; junction bases left unmatched: 3. Per germline, CDR1 ENHRY and CDR2 SYGVKD. The CDR3 covers 15 residues. Written as DNA, the CDR3 is TGTGCCATCAGTGCTAGCGGGGGGGATCCCTACGAGCAGTACTTC. Translation: CAISASGGDPYEQYF.

The V and J genes are TRBV7-2 and TRBJ1-1; tentatively, D is TRBD1 (6 bases). Between the trimmed V and J ends, which lost 5 bases and 2 bases, there was a span of 12 bases. Germline V lookup: CDR1 SGHTA, CDR2 FQGNSA. The CDR3 has 14 residues. The CDR3 region is CASSPRGGNTEAFF. CDR3 DNA: TGTGCCAGCAGCCCAAGGGGGGGCAACACTGAAGCTTTCTTT. The full variable domain, completed using reference TRBV7-2 and TRBJ1-1, is GAGVSQSPSNKVTEKGKDVELRCDPISGHTALYWYRQSLGQGLEFLIYFQGNSAPDKSGLPSDRFSAERTGGSVSTLTIQRTQQEDSAVYLCASSPRGGNTEAFFGQGTRLTVV.

The chain is built from TRBV5-4 and TRBJ1-1; D might be TRBD1 (6 bases). The germline gives CDR1 SGHNT, CDR2 YYREEE (reference sequence). V was cut by 0 bases and J by 1 base, with 10 bases left in between. The CDR3 loop spans 15 amino acids. CDR3 loop: CASSLDGGQNTEAFF. CDR3 bases: TGTGCCAGCAGCTTGGATGGGGGGCAGAACACTGAAGCTTTCTTT.

V is TRBV5-1 and J is TRBJ1-3; D remains unclear. V gave up 3 bases and J gave up 0 bases, with 13 bases separating them. This CDR3 is 16 amino acids long. Germline V lookup: CDR1 SGHRS, CDR2 YFSETQ. The CDR3: CASSSEAGISGNTIYF. The CDR3 DNA reads as TGCGCCAGCAGCTCAGAGGCAGGCATCTCTGGAAACACCATATATTTT.

The J gene is TRBJ2-1, the V gene TRBV18; D ambiguous. V lost 2 bases, J lost 4 bases, and 6 bases lay in between. This CDR3 has 13 amino acids. The germline V gene has CDR1 KGHSH and CDR2 LQKENI. The CDR3: CASSPKQYNEQFF. Written as DNA, the CDR3 is TGTGCCAGCTCACCAAAACAGTACAATGAGCAGTTCTTC.

V gene TRBV18 combines with J gene TRBJ2-7; TRBD2 might be the D (6 bases). The V gene's germline CDR1 is KGHSH and CDR2 LQKENI. The V end was cut by 6 bases, the J end by 4 bases, with 19 bases between. CDR3 size: 15 residues. CDR3 DNA: TGTGCCAGCTCCACTCACGGGGGTATAGAGTACGAGCAGTACTTC. Encoded protein: CASSTHGGIEYEQYF.

This sequence joins TRBV6-5 and TRBJ1-1, with D possibly TRBD1 on 5 matching bases. Germline CDR1 and CDR2: MNHEY and SVGAGI. Trimming removed 4 bases at V and 8 bases at J, with 20 bases between. The CDR3 is made up of 15 amino acids. For the CDR3, the DNA is TGTGCCAGCAGTTCGGGGTTATACGGGGGATACGAAGCTTTCTTT. It translates to CASSSGLYGGYEAFF.

This chain connects TRBV2 to TRBJ1-4, with D uncertain. Germline V gene data show CDR1 as SNHLY and CDR2 as FYNNEI. V gave up 6 bases and J gave up 8 bases, with 10 bases separating them. The CDR3 length is 12 residues. Here the CDR3 DNA reads TGTGCCAGCAGCAACACGATAGAAAAACTGTTTTTT. This sequence encodes CASSNTIEKLFF.

The chain is built from TRBV11-3 and TRBJ1-2; maybe TRBD1 (5 bases). Trimming pared 4 bases from V and 4 bases from J, leaving 16 bases between. CDR1 is SGHNT, CDR2 YENEEA, per germline. CDR3 length: 15 amino acids. CDR3 residues: CASSSQPGIRYGYTF. CDR3 in DNA: TGTGCCAGCAGCTCCCAGCCAGGGATCCGCTATGGCTACACCTTC.

This rearrangement joins TRBV2 to TRBJ1-2; D remains ambiguous. The germline CDR1 and CDR2 sequences are SNHLY and FYNNEI. The CDR3 loop spans 11 amino acids. Trimming pared 7 bases from V and 1 base from J, leaving 4 bases between. CDR3 DNA: TGTGCCAGCACAGTTAACTATGGCTACACCTTC. Amino acids: CASTVNYGYTF.